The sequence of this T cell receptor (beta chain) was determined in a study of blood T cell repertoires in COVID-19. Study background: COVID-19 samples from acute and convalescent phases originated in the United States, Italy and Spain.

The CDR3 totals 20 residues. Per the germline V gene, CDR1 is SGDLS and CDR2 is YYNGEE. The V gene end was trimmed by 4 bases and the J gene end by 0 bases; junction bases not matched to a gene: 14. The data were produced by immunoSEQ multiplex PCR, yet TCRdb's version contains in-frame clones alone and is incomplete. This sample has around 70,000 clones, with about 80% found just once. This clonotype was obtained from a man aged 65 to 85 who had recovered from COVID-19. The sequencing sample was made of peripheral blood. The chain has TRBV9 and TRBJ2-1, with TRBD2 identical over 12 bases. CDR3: CASSPSLSLAGGSSYNEQFF. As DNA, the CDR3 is TGTGCCAGCAGCCCCTCCCTAAGCCTAGCGGGGGGGAGCTCCTACAATGAGCAGTTCTTC.